The next 19 T cell receptor beta chains were all read from a single sample in a study of T cells after posttransplantation cyclophosphamide. TCRdb keeps only in-frame clones here, not all; method: immunoSEQ multiplex PCR. The sample offers more than 30,000 clones and no singletons, the top ten holding about 1.2%. The sequenced sample consisted of PBMCs. All receptors derive from a girl between 5 and 17 years old in good health, CMV-negative, and a related stem cell transplant donor.

This clone was counted between two and nine times. The genes are TRBV7-9 and TRBJ2-7; 7 positions match TRBD1. Germline-derived CDR1 and CDR2 are SEHNR and FQNEAQ (reference sequence). The CDR3 length is 15 residues. Losses at the gene ends were 5 bases for V and 6 bases for J; bases not matched to a gene: 13. CDR3 nucleotides: TGTGCCAGCAGCATCCCAACCGGGACAGAGGTCGAGCAGTACTTC. The encoded protein is CASSIPTGTEVEQYF.

This clone appeared a few times. The chain employs TRBV28 and TRBJ2-7; 14 bases align to TRBD2. The V segment lost 5 bases and the J segment 0 bases; nucleotides outside the gene matches: 0. The CDR3 spans 15 residues. Germline CDR1 is MDHEN and CDR2 is SYDVKM. CDR3 sequence reads: CASSGTSGSSYEQYF. In nucleotides, the CDR3 is TGTGCCAGCAGTGGGACTAGCGGGAGCTCCTACGAGCAGTACTTC.

Ten or more counts support this clone. This rearrangement joins TRBV10-3 to TRBJ2-5; a possible D gene is TRBD2 (6 bases). Germline CDR1 ENHRY, CDR2 SYGVKD. V was clipped by 8 bases and J by 5 bases, with 12 bases between them. The CDR3 has 12 residues. The CDR3 loop is CAIGPREETQYF. CDR3 sequence (DNA): TGTGCCATCGGGCCCCGGGAGGAGACCCAGTACTTC.

This clone was observed at least ten times. The CDR3 region has the DNA TGTGCCAGTAGTGGGAGACTAGCAGCTAGCTACGAGCAGTACTTC. Encoded protein: CASSGRLAASYEQYF. The V gene is TRBV19, the J gene TRBJ2-7; 7 positions agree with TRBD2. The CDR3 covers 15 residues. Unmatched junction bases numbered 10, after V lost 5 bases and J lost 3 bases. The germline gives CDR1 LNHDA, CDR2 SQIVND (reference sequence). Combining the CDR3 with reference TRBV19 and TRBJ2-7 gives the whole variable domain DGGITQSPKYLFRKEGQNVTLSCEQNLNHDAMYWYRQDPGQGLRLIYYSQIVNDFQKGDIAEGYSVSREKKESFPLTVTSAQKNPTAFYLCASSGRLAASYEQYFGPGTRLTVT.

The chain employs TRBV18 and TRBJ1-5; 7 bases are shared with TRBD1. The CDR3 runs to 16 residues. Germline CDR1 reads KGHSH; CDR2 reads LQKENI. Trimming at V came to 2 bases and at J to 4 bases, leaving 8 bases not matched to a gene. Here the CDR3 reads CASSPDRAGGNQPQHF. In DNA, the CDR3 is TGTGCCAGCTCACCAGACAGGGCCGGAGGGAATCAGCCCCAGCATTTT.

This clone was seen repeatedly, ten times or more. The chain combines TRBV19 with TRBJ2-7, with TRBD2 matching over 14 bases. Germline V gene lookup returns CDR1 LNHDA and CDR2 SQIVND (reference sequence). The J segment lost 6 bases and the V segment lost 3 bases, leaving 4 bases of the junction unmatched. The CDR3 contains 15 residues. For the CDR3, the DNA is TGTGCCAGTAGTATCGGGACTAGCGGGAGTAGCGAGCAGTACTTC. Translation gives CASSIGTSGSSEQYF.

The chain combines TRBV9 with TRBJ2-3, with 9 bases fitting TRBD2. Looked up from germline, CDR1 is SGDLS and CDR2 is YYNGEE. CDR3 length: 16 amino acids. J was trimmed by 2 bases and V by 10 bases; bases with no gene match: 14. The CDR3 spells CAGGLAGIAYTDTQYF. CDR3 nucleotide sequence: TGTGCCGGGGGACTAGCCGGTATTGCCTACACAGATACGCAGTATTTT.

The sample holds a few counts of this clone. V and J are TRBV6-5 and TRBJ2-3; 8 bases are shared with TRBD1. CDR3 length: 16 amino acids. V lost 2 bases and J lost 0; bases outside the gene matches: 4. CDR1 and CDR2 (germline): MNHEY, SVGAGI. In DNA, the CDR3 is TGTGCCAGCAGTTACATGGGACAGGCTAGCACAGATACGCAGTATTTT. Amino acids: CASSYMGQASTDTQYF.

In its sample, this clone was seen many times. The chain is built from TRBV5-8 and TRBJ2-3; D is ambiguous. The CDR3 consists of 12 residues. Germline CDR1 and CDR2: SGHTS and YDEGEE. Trimming stripped 0 bases from V and 6 bases from J, with 5 bases between. The CDR3 region is CASSLVRDTQYF. The CDR3 DNA reads TGTGCCAGCAGCTTGGTGCGGGATACGCAGTATTTT. The full variable domain, with the rest looked up from reference TRBV5-8 and TRBJ2-3, is EAGVTQSPTHLIKTRGQQATLRCSPISGHTSVYWYQQALGLGLQFLLWYDEGEERNRGNFPPRFSGRQFPNYSSELNVNALELEDSALYLCASSLVRDTQYFGPGTRLTVL.

The chain couples TRBV27 to TRBJ1-6, with TRBD1 matching 9 bases. V shed 5 bases, J shed 7 bases, and the junction held 6 bases outside the gene matches. Germline V gene sequence: CDR1 MNHEY, CDR2 SMNVEV (reference sequence). The CDR3 totals 15 residues. The CDR3 sequence: CASSRTGVRNSPLHF. The CDR3 DNA reads as TGTGCCAGCAGTCGGACAGGGGTTCGGAATTCACCCCTCCACTTT.

This clone was counted at least ten times. This chain connects TRBV2 to TRBJ1-3; D gene unclear. The CDR3 is 14 amino acids. The V gene's germline CDR1 is SNHLY and CDR2 FYNNEI. V was pared by 4 bases and J by 0 bases, with 7 bases between. In DNA, the CDR3 is TGTGCCAGCAGTGGTCGGGGCTCTGGAAACACCATATATTTT. Translated: CASSGRGSGNTIYF.

This chain links TRBV5-1 with TRBJ2-5, with 12 bases aligning to TRBD2. The CDR3 is 16 residues long. After removal of 4 bases from V and 1 base from J, the junction contained 5 bases not matched to a gene. The germline V gene has CDR1 SGHRS and CDR2 YFSETQ. This CDR3 reads CASSKRTSGAQETQYF. The CDR3, as DNA: TGCGCCAGCAGCAAAAGGACTAGCGGGGCCCAAGAGACCCAGTACTTC. The variable domain in full, with the rest retrieved from reference TRBV5-1 and TRBJ2-5, is KAGVTQTPRYLIKTRGQQVTLSCSPISGHRSVSWYQQTPGQGLQFLFEYFSETQRNKGNFPGRFSGRQFSNSRSEMNVSTLELGDSALYLCASSKRTSGAQETQYFGPGTRLLVL.

This clone was seen at least ten times. The chain uses TRBV19 and TRBJ1-2, with a tentative D call TRBD1 (6 bases). Looked up from germline, CDR1 is LNHDA and CDR2 is SQIVND (reference sequence). The CDR3 is made up of 11 amino acids. Trimming pared 7 bases from V and 8 bases from J, leaving 11 bases between. The CDR3 reads CASTDRYGYTF. The CDR3 DNA reads as TGTGCCAGTACCGACAGGTACGGCTACACCTTC. Combining the CDR3 with reference TRBV19 and TRBJ1-2 gives the whole variable domain DGGITQSPKYLFRKEGQNVTLSCEQNLNHDAMYWYRQDPGQGLRLIYYSQIVNDFQKGDIAEGYSVSREKKESFPLTVTSAQKNPTAFYLCASTDRYGYTFGSGTRLTVV.

The chain joins TRBV9 to TRBJ2-3, with TRBD2 as a possible D gene (5 bases). Germline V lookup: CDR1 SGDLS, CDR2 YYNGEE. The CDR3 loop spans 16 amino acids. Deletions cut 3 bases from V and 3 bases from J, with 17 bases between. CDR3 protein: CASSGRTSPTTDTQYF. CDR3 DNA sequence: TGTGCCAGCAGCGGAAGGACTTCGCCAACGACAGATACGCAGTATTTT.

Ten or more counts support this clone. CDR3 DNA sequence: TGCAGCGTTACAGCGGGGGGTAGGCAAGAGACCCAGTACTTC. The encoded protein is CSVTAGGRQETQYF. The rearrangement uses TRBV29-1 and TRBJ2-5; TRBD2 agrees at 9 bases. This CDR3 is built from 14 residues. CDR1 is SQVTM and CDR2 is ANQGSEA in the germline V gene. With 5 bases clipped from V and 2 bases from J, the junction kept 6 bases outside the gene matches. Full variable domain (outside the CDR3, taken from reference TRBV29-1 and TRBJ2-5): SAVISQKPSRDICQRGTSLTIQCQVDSQVTMMFWYRQQPGQSLTLIATANQGSEATYESGFVIDKFPISRPNLTFSTLTVSNMSPEDSSIYLCSVTAGGRQETQYFGPGTRLLVL.

The chain joins TRBV9 to TRBJ2-1; TRBD1 aligns across 7 bases. V trimming: 3 bases; J trimming: 8 bases; junction bases outside the gene matches: 5. The length of the CDR3 is 13 residues. From germline, CDR1 is SGDLS and CDR2 YYNGEE. The CDR3 DNA reads TGTGCCAGCAGCGCCGGGACAGTCGATGAGCAGTTCTTC. This sequence encodes CASSAGTVDEQFF.

A few counts support this clone. This chain uses TRBV7-9 with TRBJ2-5; D is perhaps TRBD2 (6 bases). The CDR3 is made up of 14 amino acids. V lost 4 bases to trimming and J lost 5 bases, with 14 bases between them. Per the germline V gene, CDR1 is SEHNR and CDR2 is FQNEAQ (reference sequence). DNA for the CDR3: TGTGCCAGCAGCTCAGCGACTAGTGGGGAGACCCAGTACTTC. Protein: CASSSATSGETQYF.

This clone came up many times. The chain is built from TRBV4-1 and TRBJ2-3, with 8 bases that match TRBD1. Germline lookup yields CDR1 MGHRA and CDR2 YSYEKL. The CDR3 length is 15 residues. With 2 bases clipped from V and 0 bases from J, the junction kept 1 base outside the gene matches. CDR3 protein: CASSQWTGSTDTQYF. The CDR3, as DNA: TGCGCCAGCAGCCAATGGACAGGGAGCACAGATACGCAGTATTTT.

This chain joins TRBV27 and TRBJ2-5; D possibly corresponds to TRBD1 (6 bases). The last part of the DNA fits TRBJ2-7 better; the J call may be wrong. The CDR3 extends over 13 amino acids. Germline-derived CDR1 and CDR2 are MNHEY and SMNVEV (reference sequence). This CDR3 reads CASSAQQGYEQYF. The CDR3 bases are TGTGCCAGCAGTGCTCAACAGGGCTACGAGCAGTACTTC.